The sequence of this T cell receptor (beta chain) was determined in a study of long-term antiretroviral therapy in people with HIV. Sequencing used immunoSEQ v3.0 at survey level. Measured with immunoSEQ multiplex PCR; TCRdb has only the in-frame clones, and not every one. The data contain 9,500 to 15,000 clones, around three quarters of them singletons. Germline-derived CDR1 and CDR2 are SGHTA and FQGNSA. V lost 4 bases to trimming and J lost 1 base, with 13 bases between them. The CDR3 runs to 15 residues. This chain links TRBV7-2 with TRBJ1-1; unclear D gene. Sequenced here: unsorted PBMCs, sampled just under 3.2 years before starting antiretroviral therapy. This sequence was found in a man aged 35-49 years with HIV. DNA of the CDR3: TGTGCCAGCAGCTCCCCCCTTGCAGCGAACACTGAAGCTTTCTTT. As protein: CASSSPLAANTEAFF. Based on the CDR3 plus reference TRBV7-2 and TRBJ1-1, the full variable domain is GAGVSQSPSNKVTEKGKDVELRCDPISGHTALYWYRQSLGQGLEFLIYFQGNSAPDKSGLPSDRFSAERTGGSVSTLTIQRTQQEDSAVYLCASSSPLAANTEAFFGQGTRLTVV.